This TCR beta chain was found in a study of beta chain features in type 1 diabetes. The purity of all sorted populations exceeded 98%. As every portion of the isolated RNA was reverse transcribed, the sequencing read expressed TCRB transcripts. The protocol was immunoSEQ multiplex PCR, while the TCRdb copy is restricted to in-frame clones and leaves out a portion. The data hold under 150,000 clones, with under 60% observed a single time. CDR3 size: 15 residues. From germline, CDR1 is MDHEN and CDR2 SYDVKM. The junction had 4 bases not matched to a gene; V was cut back by 5 bases and J by 0 bases. The sample consisted of Tregs from blood. This TCR derives from a man aged 18 to 30 in good health. The rearrangement uses TRBV28 and TRBJ2-7; TRBD1 matches 10 bases. The CDR3 bases are TGTGCCAGCAGTCCCCGGACAGGGGGCTCCTACGAGCAGTACTTC. It translates to CASSPRTGGSYEQYF.